These 29 T cell receptor beta chains were all obtained from the same sample, sequenced in a study of shared clonotypes between healthy human individuals. Measured with immunoSEQ multiplex PCR; TCRdb has only the in-frame clones, and not every one. The profile shows a few hundred thousand clones, under 80% of them singletons. The sequenced sample consisted of memory CD4+ T cells sorted from blood. Subset noted: CD45RA-negative fraction. These receptors originate from a man aged 25-40 years in good health.

This clone appeared once. V usage is TRBV11-3 and J usage is TRBJ2-2; 8 nucleotides line up with TRBD2. The V segment lost 5 bases and the J segment 6 bases; nucleotides outside the gene matches: 8. The germline CDR1 and CDR2 sequences are SGHNT and YENEEA. The length of the CDR3 is 15 residues. The CDR3 region has the DNA TGTGCCAGCAGCCCCAGGGCCGGGGGGGCCGGGGAGCTGTTTTTT. Translating it yields CASSPRAGGAGELFF. The entire variable domain, with the rest obtained from reference TRBV11-3 and TRBJ2-2, is as follows: EAGVVQSPRYKIIEKKQPVAFWCNPISGHNTLYWYLQNLGQGPELLIRYENEEAVDDSQLPKDRFSAERLKGVDSTLKIQPAELGDSAVYLCASSPRAGGAGELFFGEGSRLTVL.

This clone was seen ten or more times. Additional DNA sequences in this sample encode the identical CDR3. The chain links TRBV9 to TRBJ1-1; D gene ambiguous. The CDR3 is made up of 15 amino acids. The V gene's germline CDR1 is SGDLS and CDR2 YYNGEE. V gave up 0 bases and J gave up 1 base, with 10 bases separating them. CDR3 amino acids: CASSVGSLGNTEAFF. The CDR3 region has the DNA TGTGCCAGCAGCGTAGGCTCTCTCGGGAACACTGAAGCTTTCTTT.

The chain links TRBV23-1 to TRBJ1-1; no reliable D call. TRBV23-1 is an ORF for which the function is uncertain. V lost 4 bases, J lost 0 bases, and 18 bases lay in between. The CDR3 extends over 17 amino acids. The CDR3 DNA follows: TGCGCCAGCAGTCGTCAGAGTAGGACCGCTTTGAACACTGAAGCTTTCTTT. It codes for CASSRQSRTALNTEAFF.

V and J are TRBV7-2 and TRBJ2-7; 10 nucleotides agree with TRBD1. V lost 1 base and J lost 2; bases outside the gene matches: 8. CDR3 size: 17 residues. Germline CDR1 is SGHTA and CDR2 is FQGNSA. In nucleotides, the CDR3 is TGTGCCAGCAGCTTAGTAGGAGGGACAGGGGTTACCTACGAGCAGTACTTC. Amino acid sequence: CASSLVGGTGVTYEQYF.

The V call is TRBV7-8, the J call TRBJ2-2, with D possibly matching TRBD2 (5 bases). Germline V gene data show CDR1 as SGHVS and CDR2 as FQNEAQ. CDR3 size: 13 residues. Trimming stripped 5 bases from V and 7 bases from J, with 11 bases between. This CDR3 reads CASSRVRGGELFF. The CDR3 nucleotides read TGTGCCAGCAGCCGGGTTCGGGGCGGGGAGCTGTTTTTT.

This sequence joins TRBV7-8 and TRBJ2-6; D is undetermined. Trimming took 5 bases from V and 0 from J, leaving 14 bases between them. CDR3 size: 17 residues. The V gene's germline CDR1 is SGHVS and CDR2 FQNEAQ. CDR3 amino acids: CASSPAVTSSGANVLTF. In nucleotides, the CDR3 is TGTGCCAGCAGCCCTGCCGTCACCAGCTCTGGGGCCAACGTCCTGACTTTC.

The V call is TRBV19, the J call TRBJ2-1, with TRBD1 matching 9 bases. V lost 1 base to trimming and J lost 6 bases; unmatched junction nucleotides: 4. The V gene's germline CDR1 is LNHDA and CDR2 SQIVND (reference sequence). The CDR3 extends over 15 amino acids. The CDR3 DNA follows: TGTGCCAGTAGTATAGCCTTGACAGGGGGCAATGAGCAGTTCTTC. Translation gives CASSIALTGGNEQFF.

This clone was picked up one time. The chain recombines TRBV11-2 with TRBJ1-2; D may be TRBD1 (6 bases). Trimming removed 1 base from V and 2 bases from J, with 14 bases in between. This CDR3 is built from 16 residues. Germline V gene lookup returns CDR1 SGHAT and CDR2 FQNNGV. The CDR3 DNA follows: TGTGCCAGCAGCTTAGTAGGGGGATCGGGGAACTATGGCTACACCTTC. It yields the protein CASSLVGGSGNYGYTF.

Regarding this clone: A read error may produce the germline difference seen at one junction end. The V and J genes are TRBV19 and TRBJ2-5; no firm D call. From germline, CDR1 is LNHDA and CDR2 SQIVND (reference sequence). The CDR3 contains 8 residues. DNA for the CDR3: TGTGCCAGTACTCCAAAACACTTC. Encoded protein: CASTPKHF.

This sequence joins TRBV30 and TRBJ1-5; no clear D gene. V lost 2 bases and J 4 bases, leaving 12 bases between the germline ends. The CDR3 is made up of 14 amino acids. Germline V gene lookup returns CDR1 GTSNPN and CDR2 SVGIG (reference sequence). CDR3 amino acids: CAWSLGGRNQPQHF. CDR3 nucleotides: TGTGCCTGGAGTCTCGGTGGACGTAATCAGCCCCAGCATTTT.

This clone has only a few counts. The genes are TRBV25-1 and TRBJ2-1; TRBD2 might be the D (6 bases). Trimming pared 7 bases from V and 1 base from J, leaving 14 bases between. The CDR3 extends over 15 amino acids. Germline CDR1 reads MGHDK; CDR2 reads SYGVNS. CDR3 in DNA: TGTGCCAGCACCCCCCGGGGGAGATCCTACAATGAGCAGTTCTTC. Encoded protein: CASTPRGRSYNEQFF.

CDR3 in DNA: TGTGCCAGCAGTGAAGGACTAGCCGGGGAGCTGTTTTTT. It codes for CASSEGLAGELFF. The chain has TRBV2 and TRBJ2-2, with D possibly being TRBD2 (6 bases). Per germline, CDR1 SNHLY and CDR2 FYNNEI. The V end was cut by 1 base, the J end by 6 bases, with 6 bases between. The CDR3 is made up of 13 amino acids.

The chain has TRBV18 and TRBJ2-2; TRBD1 might be the D (5 bases). Germline lookup yields CDR1 KGHSH and CDR2 LQKENI. V dropped 2 bases and J dropped 5 bases, with 9 bases sitting between them. The CDR3 covers 14 residues. CDR3 residues: CASSPLSGTGELFF. CDR3 DNA: TGTGCCAGCTCACCATTATCAGGGACCGGGGAGCTGTTTTTT. Together with reference TRBV18 and TRBJ2-2, the CDR3 gives the full variable domain: NAGVMQNPRHLVRRRGQEARLRCSPMKGHSHVYWYRQLPEEGLKFMVYLQKENIIDESGMPKERFSAEFPKEGPSILRIQQVVRGDSAAYFCASSPLSGTGELFFGEGSRLTVL.

The chain recombines TRBV11-2 with TRBJ1-1; 7 bases map to TRBD1. Losses at the gene ends were 5 bases for V and 0 bases for J; bases not matched to a gene: 6. This CDR3 is 15 amino acids long. The V gene's germline CDR1 is SGHAT and CDR2 FQNNGV. CDR3 region: CASSLRTGMNTEAFF. CDR3 DNA sequence: TGTGCCAGCAGCCTGCGGACAGGAATGAACACTGAAGCTTTCTTT.

The rearrangement joins TRBV18 to TRBJ1-4; no firm D call. The CDR3 length is 16 residues. Germline CDR1 reads KGHSH; CDR2 reads LQKENI. V was pared by 2 bases and J by 0 bases, with 10 bases between. The CDR3 loop reads CASSPSSHATNEKLFF. CDR3 DNA sequence: TGTGCCAGCTCACCAAGTTCCCACGCAACTAATGAAAAACTGTTTTTT.

The chain has TRBV12-5 and TRBJ2-2; maybe TRBD2 (5 bases). The germline gives CDR1 LGHNT, CDR2 FRNRAP. Trimming stripped 2 bases from V and 5 bases from J, with 21 bases between. This CDR3 is 18 amino acids long. CDR3 sequence reads: CASGLLTGRLAETGELFF. CDR3 nucleotides: TGTGCTAGTGGTTTGTTAACGGGAAGGCTAGCTGAGACCGGGGAGCTGTTTTTT.

The chain is built from TRBV27 and TRBJ2-5, with TRBD1 identical over 7 bases. Losses at the gene ends were 2 bases for V and 5 bases for J; bases not matched to a gene: 5. This CDR3 contains 14 residues. CDR1 is MNHEY, CDR2 SMNVEV, per germline (reference sequence). CDR3 in DNA: TGTGCCAGCAGTTTAAGGGGGCAGAAGGAGACCCAGTACTTC. This translates into CASSLRGQKETQYF.

The J gene is TRBJ2-3, the V gene TRBV30; D possibly corresponds to TRBD1 (6 bases). This CDR3 contains 11 residues. Trimming stripped 7 bases from V and 5 bases from J, with 10 bases between. CDR1 and CDR2 from the germline V gene are GTSNPN and SVGIG (reference sequence). CDR3 nucleotides: TGTGCCTTTAGACAGGTAGATACGCAGTATTTT. Translated: CAFRQVDTQYF.

This clone has a handful of counts. This chain links TRBV4-1 with TRBJ1-5; D is ambiguous. The germline V gene encodes CDR1 MGHRA and CDR2 YSYEKL. The CDR3 covers 13 residues. V was shortened by 2 bases and J by 6 bases, with 8 bases between the two germline ends. The CDR3, as DNA: TGCGCCAGCAGCCAAATCCAGACTCAGCCCCAGCATTTT. It codes for CASSQIQTQPQHF.

The rearrangement uses TRBV2 and TRBJ2-1, with a weak D call TRBD2 (6 bases). Trimming took 6 bases from V and 7 from J, leaving 22 bases between them. The CDR3 extends over 16 amino acids. Germline values: CDR1 SNHLY, CDR2 FYNNEI. This CDR3 reads CASRATGTRTRNEQFF. In DNA form, the CDR3 reads TGTGCCAGCAGAGCAACCGGGACTCGTACTCGGAATGAGCAGTTCTTC.

A note on this clone: In the same sample, other DNA sequences code for this CDR3. This rearrangement joins TRBV5-1 to TRBJ2-7; TRBD2 agrees at 13 bases. Unmatched junction bases numbered 6, after V lost 4 bases and J lost 5 bases. This CDR3 region has 15 residues. Germline-derived CDR1 and CDR2 are SGHRS and YFSETQ. Here the CDR3 reads CASSPGLAGVDEQYF. The CDR3 region has the DNA TGCGCCAGCAGCCCAGGACTAGCGGGAGTAGACGAGCAGTACTTC.

This chain links TRBV18 with TRBJ2-3, with D unresolved. This CDR3 is built from 14 residues. Per germline, CDR1 KGHSH and CDR2 LQKENI. V was shortened by 4 bases and J by 1 base, with 9 bases between the two germline ends. CDR3 sequence reads: CASSRSRGTDTQYF. The CDR3, as DNA: TGTGCCAGCTCACGTAGTAGGGGCACAGATACGCAGTATTTT. The full variable domain, with the rest looked up from reference TRBV18 and TRBJ2-3, is NAGVMQNPRHLVRRRGQEARLRCSPMKGHSHVYWYRQLPEEGLKFMVYLQKENIIDESGMPKERFSAEFPKEGPSILRIQQVVRGDSAAYFCASSRSRGTDTQYFGPGTRLTVL.

The V gene is TRBV2, the J gene TRBJ2-5, with D maybe TRBD2 (6 bases). The V end was cut by 0 bases, the J end by 7 bases, with 18 bases between. Germline CDR1 reads SNHLY; CDR2 reads FYNNEI. The length of the CDR3 is 16 residues. The CDR3 coding sequence is TGTGCCAGCAGTGAAGCTAGGAGTACTATGGGGGGGACCCAGTACTTC. Translated, it gives CASSEARSTMGGTQYF.

This chain links TRBV5-1 with TRBJ1-3; D possibly corresponds to TRBD1 (5 bases). Germline V gene sequence: CDR1 SGHRS, CDR2 YFSETQ. V lost 0 bases and J 3 bases, leaving 10 bases between the germline ends. The CDR3 runs to 15 residues. In DNA, the CDR3 is TGCGCCAGCAGCTTGGGAGGGGTCGGTGGAAACACCATATATTTT. This translates into CASSLGGVGGNTIYF.

The V gene is TRBV5-1, the J gene TRBJ2-7; D remains ambiguous. The CDR3 sequence is 11 residues long. Germline V gives CDR1 SGHRS, CDR2 YFSETQ. V lost 6 bases, J lost 6 bases, and 10 bases lay in between. CDR3 region: CASKGDGEQYF. DNA for the CDR3: TGCGCCAGCAAGGGCGACGGCGAGCAGTACTTC.

There are many counts of this clone. Since a much larger clone is just one base distant, this may be a read error. The sample contains more than one DNA sequence encoding this CDR3. The chain carries TRBV7-2 and TRBJ2-7; D is unclear. Germline lookup yields CDR1 SGHTA and CDR2 FQGNSA. This CDR3 has 13 amino acids. The ends were cut back, 1 base at V and 4 bases at J, with 8 bases in the middle. The CDR3 DNA is TGTGCCAGCAGCTTAGAGGCGGAATACGAGCAGTACTTC. Translation: CASSLEAEYEQYF. The variable domain in full, completed from reference TRBV7-2 and TRBJ2-7, reads GAGVSQSPSNKVTEKGKDVELRCDPISGHTALYWYRQSLGQGLEFLIYFQGNSAPDKSGLPSDRFSAERTGGSVSTLTIQRTQQEDSAVYLCASSLEAEYEQYFGPGTRLTVT.

This clone was detected only a few times. V is TRBV28 and J is TRBJ1-1, with D unresolved. This CDR3 spans 12 amino acids. V was trimmed by 8 bases and J by 11 bases, leaving 18 bases between them. Germline CDR1 is MDHEN and CDR2 is SYDVKM. The CDR3 sequence: CASHWAGSEAFF. The DNA of the CDR3 is TGTGCCAGCCACTGGGCGGGGAGTGAGGCTTTCTTT.

This clone was detected a few times. The chain carries TRBV2 and TRBJ2-7, with 12 bases identical to TRBD2. CDR1 SNHLY and CDR2 FYNNEI come from the germline V gene. The V segment lost 5 bases and the J segment 2 bases; nucleotides outside the gene matches: 4. The CDR3 sequence is 15 residues long. CDR3 region: CASSYRTSGTYEQYF. CDR3 sequence (DNA): TGTGCCAGCAGTTATAGGACTAGCGGGACCTACGAGCAGTACTTC.

The chain employs TRBV25-1 and TRBJ1-2; D is unresolved. With 1 base removed from V and 6 bases from J, the gap between germline ends came to 12 bases. Germline loops: CDR1 MGHDK, CDR2 SYGVNS. The CDR3 contains 14 residues. CDR3 protein: CASSEFGNGDGYTF. The DNA for the CDR3 is TGTGCCAGCAGTGAATTCGGGAATGGGGATGGCTACACCTTC.